The clone carrying this TCR beta chain was seen a handful of times. No antigen is known for it. The template used for profiling TCR beta VDJ and CDR3 was genomic DNA. TCRdb re-analysed the reads in MiXCR, keeping a single row per CDR3 protein. The sample holds 170,000 or so distinct CDR3 sequences, 63% seen once. Patients chosen for sequencing had CD8+CD57+ cells that had expanded, as shown by flow cytometry. Each of the patients presented with severe acquired aplastic anemia. The data derive from a study of CD8+CD57+ T cells in acquired aplastic anemia. Background on the study: The sorted CD4+ and CD8+ cells yielded an average around 3 ug of DNA.

The ends lost 5 bases at V and 9 bases at J; junction bases unmatched: 5. This CDR3 is 14 amino acids long. Germline lookup yields CDR1 SGHTA and CDR2 FQGNSA. Study-level results: Some 28 sequences, all CD8+ CDR3, were shared between patients and controls. Patients and controls were not found to differ significantly in CD8+ Simpson's diversity.

The rearrangement uses TRBV7-2 and TRBJ1-6, with TRBD1 matching over 9 bases. This TCR derives from a human donor with aplastic anemia. Sequenced: sorted CD4+, CD8+, or CD8+CD57+ T cells (not recorded which) from PBMCs. The CDR3, as DNA: TGTGCCAGCAGCCCGGGACAGGGTGTTTCACCCCTCCACTTT. This encodes CASSPGQGVSPLHF. Full variable domain (remainder filled in from reference TRBV7-2 and TRBJ1-6): GAGVSQSPSNKVTEKGKDVELRCDPISGHTALYWYRQSLGQGLEFLIYFQGNSAPDKSGLPSDRFSAERTGGSVSTLTIQRTQQEDSAVYLCASSPGQGVSPLHFGNGTRLTVT.